The 10 T cell receptor beta chains below all came from one sample that was sequenced in a study of blood T cell repertoires in COVID-19. Generated by immunoSEQ multiplex PCR, the TCRdb table keeps only in-frame clones and is missing some. Altogether around 400,000 clones are present, roughly nine tenths being singletons, with the ten largest covering roughly 0.86%. Sequencing was performed on PBMCs or T cells enriched from blood (not recorded which). All receptors derive from a woman aged 40 to 50 who had been exposed to COVID-19.

The chain combines TRBV18 with TRBJ1-6; D is perhaps TRBD1 (5 bases). CDR1 and CDR2 from the germline V gene are KGHSH and LQKENI. Trimming cost V 3 bases and J 6 bases, with 12 bases left between them. CDR3 length equals 15 residues. CDR3 sequence reads: CASSPEGFGNSPLHF. The DNA for the CDR3 is TGTGCCAGCTCACCGGAGGGGTTCGGTAATTCACCCCTCCACTTT.

This clone appeared a single time. CDR3 region: CASSTGTSGDNEQFF. The DNA for the CDR3 is TGTGCCAGCAGTACCGGGACTAGCGGTGACAATGAGCAGTTCTTC. V gene TRBV6-4 combines with J gene TRBJ2-1, with 11 bases identical to TRBD2. Germline values: CDR1 MRHNA, CDR2 SNTAGT. The CDR3 has 15 amino acids. The V segment lost 5 bases and the J segment 5 bases; nucleotides outside the gene matches: 5.

This chain links TRBV7-3 with TRBJ1-3; D is unresolved. CDR1 is SGHTA, CDR2 FQGTGA, per germline. V dropped 5 bases and J dropped 0 bases, with 14 bases sitting between them. The CDR3 contains 16 residues. Here the CDR3 reads CASSPGPRTSGNTIYF. DNA of the CDR3: TGTGCCAGCAGCCCAGGCCCGCGAACCTCTGGAAACACCATATATTTT.

This chain links TRBV10-1 with TRBJ2-7; the D gene is possibly TRBD2 (6 bases). CDR1 is WNHNN and CDR2 is SYGVQD in the germline V gene (reference sequence). There are 14 residues in the CDR3. Deletions cut 4 bases from V and 2 bases from J, with 12 bases between. The CDR3 coding sequence is TGCGCCAGCAGTGGCGGGACCCGCCCCTACGAGCAGTACTTC. It translates to CASSGGTRPYEQYF.

The chain recombines TRBV9 with TRBJ2-2; D remains ambiguous. This CDR3 contains 15 residues. Trimming removed 0 bases at V and 2 bases at J, with 8 bases between. Germline CDR1 is SGDLS and CDR2 is YYNGEE. This CDR3 reads CASSVENRNTGELFF. The DNA of the CDR3 is TGTGCCAGCAGCGTAGAGAACAGAAACACCGGGGAGCTGTTTTTT.

This rearrangement joins TRBV29-1 to TRBJ2-4; possible D gene TRBD1, 5 bases. Germline CDR1 reads SQVTM; CDR2 reads ANQGSEA. V was pared by 4 bases and J by 8 bases, with 12 bases between. This CDR3 region has 12 residues. The CDR3 DNA reads as TGCAGCGTTGGGCAGGGCGTGGACATTCAGTACTTC. Amino acids: CSVGQGVDIQYF.

The chain combines TRBV3-1 (or the pseudogene TRBV3-2) with TRBJ2-2; 7 nucleotides line up with TRBD1. CDR1 is LGHDT and CDR2 is YNNKEL in the germline V gene (reference sequence). V lost 0 bases and J lost 3; bases outside the gene matches: 7. This CDR3 has 17 amino acids. DNA for the CDR3: TGTGCCAGCAGCCAAGACACCTCGACAGGGTACACCGGGGAGCTGTTTTTT. Protein product: CASSQDTSTGYTGELFF.

The chain combines TRBV5-5 with TRBJ1-5; a weak D match, TRBD1 (5 bases). V was shortened by 0 bases and J by 7 bases, with 8 bases between the two germline ends. The germline V gene encodes CDR1 SGHKS and CDR2 YYEKEE (reference sequence). The CDR3 spans 13 residues. The CDR3 loop reads CASSLEGRQPQHF. The CDR3, as DNA: TGTGCCAGCAGCTTGGAGGGGCGACAGCCCCAGCATTTT.

This chain connects TRBV19 to TRBJ2-7, with D perhaps matching TRBD2 (6 bases). Germline lookup yields CDR1 LNHDA and CDR2 SQIVND (reference sequence). The CDR3 is 12 residues long. Trimming cost V 7 bases and J 2 bases, with 9 bases left between them. The CDR3 DNA sequence: TGTGCCAGTAAGGGACTGGCCTACGAGCAGTACTTC. Protein sequence: CASKGLAYEQYF.

The chain joins TRBV20-1 to TRBJ2-1, with D maybe TRBD2 (5 bases). This CDR3 has 15 amino acids. With 3 bases removed from V and 8 bases from J, the gap between germline ends came to 20 bases. Germline values: CDR1 DFQATT, CDR2 SNEGSKA (reference sequence). The CDR3 DNA reads as TGCAGTGCTAGTGCCCTAGCTATATCCCCCCATGAGCAGTTCTTC. This encodes CSASALAISPHEQFF.